The source of this T cell receptor (beta chain) is a study of blood T cell repertoires in COVID-19. Individuals aged about 18 to 90 years were recruited from 24 US areas. Clones were sequenced by immunoSEQ multiplex PCR, and TCRdb holds only the in-frame ones, with some missing. The data hold some 260,000 clones, with roughly 80% observed a single time. In germline, CDR1 is SGHAT, CDR2 FQNNGV. V lost 0 bases and J lost 4, with 18 bases in between. The CDR3 runs 17 residues. Source material: PBMCs or T cells enriched from blood (not recorded which). The J gene is TRBJ1-1, the V gene TRBV11-2; D may be TRBD1 (5 bases). This clonotype was obtained from a man aged 30 to 39 with acute COVID-19. The CDR3 region has the DNA TGTGCCAGCAGCTTAGACCGGCGGGGCAGGCTGGTCACTGAAGCTTTCTTT. This gives the protein CASSLDRRGRLVTEAFF.